This T cell receptor (beta chain) was captured in a study of cytomegalovirus exposure and HLA in healthy donors. Study in general: The study placed about four fifths of its 398 genotyped donors in the Caucasian-associated ancestry cluster. Whole-study results and caveats: An analysis done earlier found most TCR beta V segments productive about 87% or about 30% of the time. In a later analysis, most CMV-associated TCR beta chains appeared HLA-restricted. It was confirmed in vitro that three of the CMV-associated chains were specific for CMV antigens.

A note on this clone: What it recognizes is unknown.

The study ran its PCR with 60 Vbeta and 13 Jbeta primers. The protocol was immunoSEQ multiplex PCR, while the TCRdb copy is restricted to in-frame clones and leaves out a portion. The sample shows roughly 100,000 clones, more than 60% of them seen only once. The V gene end was trimmed by 4 bases and the J gene end by 2 bases; junction bases not matched to a gene: 7. The germline gives CDR1 SGHNT, CDR2 YYREEE (reference sequence). The CDR3 spans 15 residues. V gene TRBV5-4 combines with J gene TRBJ1-1; 8 bases align to TRBD1. The material sequenced was PBMCs. This receptor was obtained from a male donor in good health and CMV-seronegative. CDR3 nucleotides: TGTGCCAGCAGCGATGCCGGGACAGGTAACACTGAAGCTTTCTTT. As protein: CASSDAGTGNTEAFF.